The rows below give T cell receptor beta chains drawn from one sample of a study of blood T cell repertoires in COVID-19. Libraries were prepared by immunoSEQ multiplex PCR; TCRdb keeps only in-frame clonotypes and omits some of them. Among about 130,000 clones listed, roughly 83% were seen once. Sequenced: peripheral blood. The receptors were gathered from a human donor in a cohort sampled during active COVID-19. CDR3s include the opening cysteine and the closing phenylalanine or tryptophan. D genes are given only for firm matches. Clone size, where shown, is once, few, many, or a class for clones that have expanded.

D	V	length	size	J	DNA	CDR3
TRBD2	TRBV5-1	18	.	TRBJ2-5	TGCGCCAGCAGCCAATGGACAGGGCGGACTAGCGGGAGCGGGGCCCAGTACTTC	CASSQWTGRTSGSGAQYF
TRBD2	TRBV9	15	.	TRBJ2-7	TGTGCCAGCAGCGCGCGAGGACTAGCGGCGCACGAGCAGTACTTC	CASSARGLAAHEQYF
.	TRBV7-2	13	few	TRBJ2-1	TGTGCCAGCAGCTTATTCTCCGCCCCTCTAGAGTTCTTC	CASSLFSAPLEFF
.	TRBV2	12	once	TRBJ2-3	TGTGCCAGCAGACTAGCCCAAGATACGCAGTATTTT	CASRLAQDTQYF
TRBD2	TRBV9	18	.	TRBJ2-2	TGTGCCAGCAGCGTAGGTTTATCTAGCGGGAGAGGCGCCGGGGAGCTGTTTTTT	CASSVGLSSGRGAGELFF
.	TRBV15	14	.	TRBJ2-5	TGTGCCACCAGCGAACACCTCAGGCAAGAGACCCAGTACTTC	CATSEHLRQETQYF
.	TRBV1	15	.	TRBJ1-5	TGCACCAGCAGCCAAGATCACAGGGGGAAAGGGCCCCAGCATTTT	CTSSQDHRGKGPQHF
TRBD1	TRBV19	15	.	TRBJ1-5	TGTGCCAGTAGTATTTCGGTCTCGGGACAGCAGCCCCAGCATTTT	CASSISVSGQQPQHF
.	TRBV7-2	16	.	TRBJ2-3	TGTGCCAGCAGCTTGGGCGCAGCAGTCAGCACAGATACGCAGTATTTT	CASSLGAAVSTDTQYF
.	TRBV28	15	.	TRBJ1-4	TGTGCCAGCAGTGGGTTAGGGGCAACTAATGAAAAACTGTTTTTT	CASSGLGATNEKLFF
.	TRBV3-1/TRBV3-2	16	.	TRBJ2-3	TGTGCCAGCAGCACCACCGGGACACGTGGTTCTGATACGCAGTATTTT	CASSTTGTRGSDTQYF
.	TRBV7-2	13	once	TRBJ2-1	TGTGCCAGCAGCCGACAGGTCTGGAATGAGCAGTTCTTC	CASSRQVWNEQFF
.	TRBV25-1	14	.	TRBJ1-1	TGTGCCAGCAGTGAGCACAGGCCGGGCACTGAAGCTTTCTTT	CASSEHRPGTEAFF
TRBD2	TRBV11-2	17	.	TRBJ2-7	TGTGCCAGCAGCTTAGAAACCCTGGGTAGCGGGGTCTACGAGCAGTACTTC	CASSLETLGSGVYEQYF
TRBD2	TRBV6-2/TRBV6-3	18	.	TRBJ2-2	TGTGCCAGCAGTACTAGCGGGAGGGCCACGGAGAACACCGGGGAGCTGTTTTTT	CASSTSGRATENTGELFF
TRBD2	TRBV5-1	16	.	TRBJ2-1	TGCGCCAGCGGCACTAGCGGGAGCCTCTCCTACAATGAGCAGTTCTTC	CASGTSGSLSYNEQFF
.	TRBV5-1	15	.	TRBJ1-4	TGCGCCAGCAAGCAGGGGCATGCAACTAATGAAAAACTGTTTTTT	CASKQGHATNEKLFF
.	TRBV5-1	15	.	TRBJ1-1	TGCGCCAGCAGCTTGAACCCAATAAGGGGTACTGAAGCTTTCTTT	CASSLNPIRGTEAFF
.	TRBV11-2	15	.	TRBJ1-2	TGTGCCAGCAGCTTAGAACCGCGGGGCGGGGAGGGCTACACCTTC	CASSLEPRGGEGYTF